The 10 T cell receptor beta chains below were found in one sample sequenced in a study of T-cell reconstitution after alpha-beta-depleted transplantation in children. Preparing the TCRbeta library involved the use of unique molecular identifiers. TCRdb independently ran MiXCR on the PCR reads; one entry per CDR3 protein. The table lists over 150,000 distinct CDR3 sequences, just over 14% of them singletons. Specimen: PBMCs from the stem cell graft donor, collected from the stem cell graft. The receptors here all came from a human donor who donated a stem cell graft to a child with acute lymphoblastic leukemia.

This clonotype was recorded many times. The rearrangement links TRBV12-3 or TRBV12-4 to TRBJ2-7, with D uncertain. The CDR3 length is 12 residues. The V and J ends lost 4 bases and 9 bases respectively, with 13 bases between them. Here the CDR3 reads CASSYRGVRQYF. CDR3 bases: TGTGCCAGCAGTTATCGCGGAGTACGGCAGTACTTC.

This clonotype has a handful of counts. The rearrangement links TRBV7-9 to TRBJ2-7; 13 bases fit TRBD2. V was pared by 4 bases and J by 4 bases, with 10 bases of the junction left unmatched. Germline assignment: CDR1 SEHNR and CDR2 FQNEAQ (reference sequence). CDR3 length equals 17 residues. The CDR3 region has the DNA TGTGCCAGCAGCTCGCTCCTACCGGGACTAGCGGGATACGAGCAGTACTTC. This translates into CASSSLLPGLAGYEQYF. Full variable domain (remainder filled in from reference TRBV7-9 and TRBJ2-7): DTGVSQNPRHKITKRGQNVTFRCDPISEHNRLYWYRQTLGQGPEFLTYFQNEAQLEKSRLLSDRFSAERPKGSFSTLEIQRTEQGDSAMYLCASSSLLPGLAGYEQYFGPGTRLTVT.

This clonotype turned up a few times. The chain uses TRBV30 and TRBJ2-1, with TRBD1 as a possible D gene (6 bases). The germline V gene has CDR1 GTSNPN and CDR2 SVGIG (reference sequence). Trimming took 4 bases from V and 0 from J, leaving 7 bases between them. This CDR3 has 13 amino acids. The CDR3 here is CAWKGDSYNEQFF. The CDR3, as DNA: TGTGCCTGGAAGGGGGACTCCTACAATGAGCAGTTCTTC.

The table lists this clonotype with many counts. The V and J genes are TRBV6-5 and TRBJ2-7; maybe TRBD2 (6 bases). The V end lost 0 bases, the J end lost 6 bases, and 15 bases lay between the germline ends. The CDR3 is made up of 15 amino acids. Per the germline V gene, CDR1 is MNHEY and CDR2 is SVGAGI. The CDR3 sequence is CASSYSRAGWGEQYF. In DNA form, the CDR3 reads TGTGCCAGCAGTTACTCGAGAGCGGGTTGGGGCGAGCAGTACTTC.

This clonotype was picked up many times. The rearrangement links TRBV20-1 to TRBJ2-3; 8 bases map to TRBD1. From germline, CDR1 is DFQATT and CDR2 SNEGSKA (reference sequence). The CDR3 runs 16 residues. With 5 bases clipped from V and 0 bases from J, the junction kept 10 bases outside the gene matches. The CDR3 reads CSAGQGDPLSTDTQYF. CDR3 coding DNA: TGCAGTGCTGGACAGGGAGACCCCCTTAGCACAGATACGCAGTATTTT.

This clonotype was found many times. At one end the junction does not follow the germline gene, possibly because of a read error. The V call is TRBV3-1, the J call TRBJ1-2; maybe TRBD1 (6 bases). Per germline, CDR1 LGHDT and CDR2 YNNKEL (reference sequence). The CDR3 is 15 residues long. The CDR3 spells CASSHRQQGNYGFTF. The CDR3 bases are TGTGCCAGCAGCCACCGCCAACAGGGAAACTATGGCTTCACCTTC.

The table lists this clonotype with a few counts. The chain joins TRBV6-2 or TRBV6-3 to TRBJ1-5, with D perhaps TRBD1 (6 bases). This CDR3 is built from 15 residues. The ends were cut back, 6 bases at V and 1 base at J, with 13 bases in the middle. CDR1 is MNHEY, CDR2 SVGEGT, per germline. The DNA of the CDR3 is TGTGCCAGCAGGCCAACAGGACAGAGCAATCAGCCCCAGCATTTT. It is translated as CASRPTGQSNQPQHF.

This clonotype came up many times. This sequence joins TRBV6-5 and TRBJ2-5, with D maybe TRBD2 (5 bases). The ends were cut back, 4 bases at V and 2 bases at J, with 20 bases in the middle. Germline V gene sequence: CDR1 MNHEY, CDR2 SVGAGI. The CDR3 length is 17 residues. CDR3: CASSWPVSARSQETQYF. For the CDR3, the DNA is TGTGCCAGCAGTTGGCCGGTTAGCGCCCGGTCTCAAGAGACCCAGTACTTC.

This clonotype showed up many times. The genes are TRBV7-9 and TRBJ2-5, with no clear D. The V end lost 8 bases, the J end lost 0 bases, and 7 bases lay between the germline ends. The length of the CDR3 is 12 residues. Germline values: CDR1 SEHNR, CDR2 FQNEAQ (reference sequence). CDR3 in amino acids: CASRLDQETQYF. CDR3 coding DNA: TGTGCCAGCCGGCTAGACCAAGAGACCCAGTACTTC. Full variable domain (missing parts from reference TRBV7-9 and TRBJ2-5): DTGVSQNPRHKITKRGQNVTFRCDPISEHNRLYWYRQTLGQGPEFLTYFQNEAQLEKSRLLSDRFSAERPKGSFSTLEIQRTEQGDSAMYLCASRLDQETQYFGPGTRLLVL.

The V gene is TRBV5-6, the J gene TRBJ1-4; D is unresolved. Trimming shortened V by 0 bases and J by 3 bases, and 12 bases separated the two germline ends. The CDR3 consists of 16 residues. Germline V lookup: CDR1 SGHDT, CDR2 YYEEEE. The DNA of the CDR3 is TGTGCCAGCAGCTTGGGAATTGGGGAAGCTAATGAAAAACTGTTTTTT. Protein product: CASSLGIGEANEKLFF.